The 25 T cell receptor beta chains below were found in one sample sequenced in a study of blood T cell repertoires in COVID-19. Profiled with immunoSEQ multiplex PCR; TCRdb holds only in-frame clones, not every one. The sample has more than 200,000 clones, around 83% seen once. The sample taken for sequencing was peripheral blood. All receptors come from an elderly man with acute or convalescent COVID-19.

The V call is TRBV11-2, the J call TRBJ1-2; 7 nucleotides align to TRBD1. The CDR3 sequence is 17 residues long. CDR1 and CDR2 from the germline V gene are SGHAT and FQNNGV. With 4 bases clipped from V and 5 bases from J, the junction kept 16 bases outside the gene matches. The CDR3, as DNA: TGTGCCAGCAGCTCTTTTTCCTCAAGACAGGGTAGTTATGGCTACACCTTC. Its protein product is CASSSFSSRQGSYGYTF.

This clone was seen once. This chain joins TRBV15 and TRBJ2-5; 7 bases align to TRBD2. The germline gives CDR1 LNHNV, CDR2 YYDKDF (reference sequence). The CDR3 consists of 15 residues. Trimming took 0 bases from V and 5 from J; bases not matched to a gene: 6. The CDR3 reads CATSRDRDYWETQYF. The CDR3 bases are TGTGCCACCAGCAGAGACCGGGACTATTGGGAGACCCAGTACTTC.

The rearrangement links TRBV19 to TRBJ2-7; TRBD2 matches 9 bases. Germline values: CDR1 LNHDA, CDR2 SQIVND (reference sequence). The CDR3 length is 15 residues. V was clipped by 6 bases and J by 2 bases; unmatched bases: 8. The chain's CDR3 is CASSDRAGGPYEQYF. CDR3 bases: TGTGCCAGTAGCGACCGGGCGGGAGGGCCCTACGAGCAGTACTTC.

As to this clone: This CDR3 is also generated by other DNA sequences in the sample. The chain recombines TRBV5-1 with TRBJ2-7; maybe TRBD1 (6 bases). The V end was cut by 0 bases, the J end by 3 bases, with 13 bases between. Germline CDR1 SGHRS, CDR2 YFSETQ. The CDR3 extends over 15 amino acids. CDR3 loop: CASSLAGTSGYEQYF. Here the CDR3 DNA reads TGCGCCAGCAGCTTGGCTGGGACATCAGGCTACGAGCAGTACTTC.

The CDR3 DNA reads TGTGCCATCAGTGAGGACAGGGGGGTAGGCTACACCTTC. Its translation: CAISEDRGVGYTF. The rearrangement uses TRBV10-3 and TRBJ1-2; TRBD1 agrees at 9 bases. The junction had 3 bases not matched to a gene; V was cut back by 2 bases and J by 8 bases. The CDR3 length is 13 residues. Germline V gives CDR1 ENHRY, CDR2 SYGVKD.

The chain couples TRBV29-1 to TRBJ2-7, with D perhaps TRBD2 (6 bases). The V gene lost 6 bases and the J gene lost 2 bases, with 17 bases spanning the gap. The CDR3 extends over 14 amino acids. Germline CDR1 is SQVTM and CDR2 is ANQGSEA. The CDR3 DNA is TGCAGCGTCGGAGGGTCGGGGCTAGCCTACGAGCAGTACTTC. This sequence encodes CSVGGSGLAYEQYF.

This clone is a singleton in its sample. This CDR3 reads CASSLVGGQGYTF. Written as DNA, the CDR3 is TGTGCCAGCAGTTTAGTGGGGGGGCAAGGCTACACCTTC. The chain is built from TRBV12-3 or TRBV12-4 and TRBJ1-2, with D perhaps matching TRBD1 (6 bases). With 1 base removed from V and 8 bases from J, the gap between germline ends came to 11 bases. The CDR3 has 13 amino acids.

V gene TRBV6-5 combines with J gene TRBJ1-1, with 8 bases that match TRBD1. The CDR3 has 14 amino acids. CDR1 is MNHEY, CDR2 SVGAGI, per germline. V shed 6 bases, J shed 0 bases, and the junction held 3 bases outside the gene matches. The CDR3 DNA reads as TGTGCCAGCAGGGAGACAGGGGTGAACACTGAAGCTTTCTTT. This translates into CASRETGVNTEAFF.

Here the CDR3 reads CASSLRGHGNTEAFF. CDR3 in DNA: TGTGCCAGCAGCCTGAGGGGGCATGGAAACACTGAAGCTTTCTTT. V and J are TRBV5-8 and TRBJ1-1; TRBD1 aligns across 7 bases. CDR1 and CDR2 from the germline V gene are SGHTS and YDEGEE. The CDR3 loop spans 15 amino acids. V lost 4 bases to trimming and J lost 2 bases; unmatched junction nucleotides: 8.

J is TRBJ2-3 and V is TRBV18; 9 nucleotides line up with TRBD1. CDR1 is KGHSH and CDR2 is LQKENI in the germline V gene. The CDR3 is made up of 14 amino acids. Trimming cost V 2 bases and J 4 bases; bases outside gene matches: 1. The CDR3 DNA reads TGTGCCAGCTCACCAAGGACAGGGGCAGATACGCAGTATTTT. This encodes CASSPRTGADTQYF.

The chain couples TRBV27 to TRBJ1-4, with 7 bases matching TRBD1. This CDR3 has 14 amino acids. The trim removed 3 bases at V and 5 bases at J, leaving 3 bases unmatched. Looked up from germline, CDR1 is MNHEY and CDR2 is SMNVEV (reference sequence). The CDR3 coding sequence is TGTGCCAGCAGTTTCGCCAGGGGGAATGAAAAACTGTTTTTT. It encodes CASSFARGNEKLFF.

V gene TRBV5-1 combines with J gene TRBJ2-7, with 14 bases fitting TRBD2. Germline lookup yields CDR1 SGHRS and CDR2 YFSETQ. The CDR3 consists of 17 residues. With 0 bases clipped from V and 3 bases from J, the junction kept 5 bases outside the gene matches. The CDR3 region has the DNA TGCGCCAGCAGCTTGGGTGGGACTAGCGGGGGATTCTACGAGCAGTACTTC. Residues: CASSLGGTSGGFYEQYF.

The chain couples TRBV20-1 to TRBJ1-5; possibly TRBD1 for D (5 bases). Between the trimmed V and J ends, which lost 3 bases and 6 bases, there was a span of 15 bases. The CDR3 consists of 14 residues. CDR1 and CDR2 (germline): DFQATT, SNEGSKA (reference sequence). CDR3 sequence reads: CSASQGIRSQPQHF. The CDR3, as DNA: TGCAGTGCTAGTCAGGGAATTCGAAGTCAGCCCCAGCATTTT.

This chain connects TRBV2 to TRBJ2-7, with D possibly being TRBD2 (6 bases). Germline CDR1 reads SNHLY; CDR2 reads FYNNEI. This CDR3 has 16 amino acids. V lost 1 base to trimming and J lost 3 bases, with 16 bases between them. CDR3 sequence reads: CASSEGGTPSVYEQYF. CDR3 coding DNA: TGTGCCAGCAGTGAAGGCGGGACGCCAAGTGTCTACGAGCAGTACTTC.

The rearrangement joins TRBV21-1 to TRBJ2-1; TRBD2 is taken as the D call from the table, unchecked against the DNA. TRBV21-1 is noted as a pseudogene. The CDR3 sequence is 17 residues long. The CDR3 DNA reads TGTGCCAGCAGCAAAGACCCGCGGGGGGCAAGATACAATGAGCAGTTCTTC. Its translation: CASSKDPRGARYNEQFF.

V and J are TRBV30 and TRBJ2-7, with 11 bases lining up with TRBD2. The germline gives CDR1 GTSNPN, CDR2 SVGIG (reference sequence). V dropped 5 bases and J dropped 6; count of bases not matched to a gene: 12. The CDR3 sequence is 15 residues long. The CDR3 spells CAWGRLAGSLGEQYF. CDR3 sequence (DNA): TGTGCCTGGGGGCGACTAGCGGGGAGTCTTGGCGAGCAGTACTTC.

The rearrangement uses TRBV2 and TRBJ2-7; 7 bases are shared with TRBD1. The CDR3 totals 14 residues. Per the germline V gene, CDR1 is SNHLY and CDR2 is FYNNEI. V shed 3 bases, J shed 3 bases, and the junction held 5 bases outside the gene matches. For the CDR3, the DNA is TGTGCCAGCAGTGAGGACAGGCATCTCTACGAGCAGTACTTC. This sequence encodes CASSEDRHLYEQYF.

This clone was observed a few times. The chain combines TRBV7-9 with TRBJ1-2, with D unclear. Trimming cost V 3 bases and J 6 bases, with 5 bases left between them. The CDR3 has 11 amino acids. CDR1 and CDR2 (germline): SEHNR, FQNEAQ (reference sequence). CDR3 sequence reads: CASSFTDGYTF. The CDR3, as DNA: TGTGCCAGCAGCTTTACGGATGGCTACACCTTC.

The chain recombines TRBV7-2 with TRBJ1-3, with 7 bases identical to TRBD1. Germline V gene lookup returns CDR1 SGHTA and CDR2 FQGNSA. V lost 5 bases to trimming and J lost 4 bases; unmatched junction nucleotides: 2. CDR3 length equals 13 residues. CDR3 sequence (DNA): TGTGCCAGCAGCACGGGACAGGGAAACACCATATATTTT. As protein: CASSTGQGNTIYF.

DNA of the CDR3: TGTGCCACATCGACAGGGGCTGGAAACACCATATATTTT. Residues: CATSTGAGNTIYF. The V call is TRBV6-5, the J call TRBJ1-3, with 8 bases fitting TRBD1. V trimming: 10 bases; J trimming: 2 bases; junction bases outside the gene matches: 4. CDR3 size: 13 residues. Germline V gene lookup returns CDR1 MNHEY and CDR2 SVGAGI.

This clone was seen a single time. This sequence joins TRBV10-3 and TRBJ2-7; 9 bases map to TRBD1. This CDR3 has 15 amino acids. Germline V gene data show CDR1 as ENHRY and CDR2 as SYGVKD. After removal of 2 bases from V and 5 bases from J, the junction contained 7 bases not matched to a gene. CDR3: CAISELTGGRNEQYF. As DNA, the CDR3 is TGTGCCATCAGTGAGCTAACAGGGGGCCGAAACGAGCAGTACTTC.

The J gene is TRBJ2-1, the V gene TRBV5-4, with TRBD2 matching 7 bases. The CDR3 is 17 amino acids. J lost 0 bases, V lost 4 bases, and 10 bases had no gene match. Germline V gives CDR1 SGHNT, CDR2 YYREEE (reference sequence). The CDR3 DNA sequence: TGTGCCAGCAGCCCGACAATTCGGGAGGCCTCCTACAATGAGCAGTTCTTC. This encodes CASSPTIREASYNEQFF. Complete variable domain (other parts from reference TRBV5-4 and TRBJ2-1): ETGVTQSPTHLIKTRGQQVTLRCSSQSGHNTVSWYQQALGQGPQFIFQYYREEENGRGNFPPRFSGLQFPNYSSELNVNALELDDSALYLCASSPTIREASYNEQFFGPGTRLTVL.

About this clone: The same CDR3 is also encoded by other DNA sequences in this sample. This sequence joins TRBV27 and TRBJ2-7; D might be TRBD1 (6 bases). Trimming cost V 3 bases and J 3 bases, with 9 bases left between them. CDR1 is MNHEY, CDR2 SMNVEV, per germline (reference sequence). This CDR3 region has 13 residues. The CDR3 region is CASSFGRGYEQYF. CDR3 DNA: TGTGCCAGCAGTTTCGGCAGGGGCTACGAGCAGTACTTC.

This chain joins TRBV3-1 (or the pseudogene TRBV3-2) and TRBJ1-4; D call uncertain. The CDR3 totals 16 residues. V was trimmed by 0 bases and J by 13 bases, leaving 21 bases between them. From germline, CDR1 is LGHDT and CDR2 YNNKEL (reference sequence). The CDR3 nucleotides are TGTGCCAGCAGCCAAGATGCAGCCTCCCGGATAACGGGACTGTTTTTT. It yields the protein CASSQDAASRITGLFF.

The V call is TRBV5-1, the J call TRBJ2-7; 7 positions match TRBD1. The CDR3 is 16 residues long. In germline, CDR1 is SGHRS, CDR2 YFSETQ. V shed 0 bases, J shed 3 bases, and the junction held 9 bases outside the gene matches. The CDR3 region is CASSLGFYPGGYEQYF. The CDR3 DNA follows: TGCGCCAGCAGCTTGGGTTTTTATCCAGGGGGCTACGAGCAGTACTTC.